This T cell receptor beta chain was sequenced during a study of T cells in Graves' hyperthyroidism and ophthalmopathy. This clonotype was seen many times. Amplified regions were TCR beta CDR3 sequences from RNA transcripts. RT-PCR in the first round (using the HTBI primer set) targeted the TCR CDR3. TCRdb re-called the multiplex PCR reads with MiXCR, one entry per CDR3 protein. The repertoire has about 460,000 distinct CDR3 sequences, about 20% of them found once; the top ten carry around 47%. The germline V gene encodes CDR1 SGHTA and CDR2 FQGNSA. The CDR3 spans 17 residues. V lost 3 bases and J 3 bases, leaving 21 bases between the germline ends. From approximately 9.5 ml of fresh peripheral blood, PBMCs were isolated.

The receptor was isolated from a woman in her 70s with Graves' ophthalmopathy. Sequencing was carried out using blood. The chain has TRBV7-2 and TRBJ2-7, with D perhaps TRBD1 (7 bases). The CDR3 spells CASSLRQGGWDVYEQYF. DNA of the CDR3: TGTGCCAGCAGCTTGCGACAGGGAGGCTGGGACGTCTACGAGCAGTACTTC.